This T cell receptor (beta chain) derives from a study of shared clonotypes between healthy human individuals. The assay was immunoSEQ multiplex PCR, and TCRdb's table has in-frame clones only and misses some. The data show around 510,000 clones, roughly 95% seen once. V lost 2 bases and J lost 4, with 15 bases in between. The CDR3 consists of 15 residues. Germline values: CDR1 SGHAT, CDR2 FQNNGV. This sequence joins TRBV11-2 and TRBJ2-7; the D gene is possibly TRBD2 (6 bases). The receptor's source is a woman aged 25 to 39 in good health. The specimen sequenced was naive CD4+ T cells sorted from blood. Subset denoted: CD45RA+ positively selected. Here the CDR3 DNA reads TGTGCCAGCAGCTTACTTTCGGGAGTTTCGTACGAGCAGTACTTC. It is translated as CASSLLSGVSYEQYF.